What follows is one TCR beta chain and its context. Other DNA sequences from this sample encode an identical CDR3 as well. This record comes from a study of cytomegalovirus exposure and HLA in healthy donors. Amplification used 60 Vbeta primers and 13 Jbeta primers. Profiling relied on immunoSEQ multiplex PCR, and the TCRdb table lists in-frame clones only, not all of them. This repertoire includes under 250,000 clones. This clonotype was sampled from a girl aged 2-10 years in good health and CMV-seropositive. Sequenced input: PBMCs.

The CDR3 reads CASSGGNTEAFF. In DNA, the CDR3 is TGTGCCAGCAGCGGGGGCAACACTGAAGCTTTCTTT. The chain is built from TRBV9 and TRBJ1-1, with D possibly being TRBD1 (5 bases). Trimming shortened V by 3 bases and J by 2 bases, and 5 bases separated the two germline ends. Germline CDR1 reads SGDLS; CDR2 reads YYNGEE. This CDR3 is built from 12 residues.